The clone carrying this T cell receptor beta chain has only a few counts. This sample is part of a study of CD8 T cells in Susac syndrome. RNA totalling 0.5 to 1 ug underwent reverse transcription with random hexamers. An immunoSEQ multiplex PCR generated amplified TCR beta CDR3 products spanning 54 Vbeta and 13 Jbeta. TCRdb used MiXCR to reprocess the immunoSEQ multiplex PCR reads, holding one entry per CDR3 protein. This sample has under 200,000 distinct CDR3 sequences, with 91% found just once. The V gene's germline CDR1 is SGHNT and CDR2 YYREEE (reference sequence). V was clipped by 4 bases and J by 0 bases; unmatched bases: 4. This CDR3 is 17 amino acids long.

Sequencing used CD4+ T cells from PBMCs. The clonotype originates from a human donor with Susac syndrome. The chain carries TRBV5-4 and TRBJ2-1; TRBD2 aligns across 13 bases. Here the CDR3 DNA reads TGTGCCAGCAGCCAGGGACTAGCGGGGAGCTCCTACAATGAGCAGTTCTTC. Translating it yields CASSQGLAGSSYNEQFF. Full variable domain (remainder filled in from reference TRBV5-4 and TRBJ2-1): ETGVTQSPTHLIKTRGQQVTLRCSSQSGHNTVSWYQQALGQGPQFIFQYYREEENGRGNFPPRFSGLQFPNYSSELNVNALELDDSALYLCASSQGLAGSSYNEQFFGPGTRLTVL.